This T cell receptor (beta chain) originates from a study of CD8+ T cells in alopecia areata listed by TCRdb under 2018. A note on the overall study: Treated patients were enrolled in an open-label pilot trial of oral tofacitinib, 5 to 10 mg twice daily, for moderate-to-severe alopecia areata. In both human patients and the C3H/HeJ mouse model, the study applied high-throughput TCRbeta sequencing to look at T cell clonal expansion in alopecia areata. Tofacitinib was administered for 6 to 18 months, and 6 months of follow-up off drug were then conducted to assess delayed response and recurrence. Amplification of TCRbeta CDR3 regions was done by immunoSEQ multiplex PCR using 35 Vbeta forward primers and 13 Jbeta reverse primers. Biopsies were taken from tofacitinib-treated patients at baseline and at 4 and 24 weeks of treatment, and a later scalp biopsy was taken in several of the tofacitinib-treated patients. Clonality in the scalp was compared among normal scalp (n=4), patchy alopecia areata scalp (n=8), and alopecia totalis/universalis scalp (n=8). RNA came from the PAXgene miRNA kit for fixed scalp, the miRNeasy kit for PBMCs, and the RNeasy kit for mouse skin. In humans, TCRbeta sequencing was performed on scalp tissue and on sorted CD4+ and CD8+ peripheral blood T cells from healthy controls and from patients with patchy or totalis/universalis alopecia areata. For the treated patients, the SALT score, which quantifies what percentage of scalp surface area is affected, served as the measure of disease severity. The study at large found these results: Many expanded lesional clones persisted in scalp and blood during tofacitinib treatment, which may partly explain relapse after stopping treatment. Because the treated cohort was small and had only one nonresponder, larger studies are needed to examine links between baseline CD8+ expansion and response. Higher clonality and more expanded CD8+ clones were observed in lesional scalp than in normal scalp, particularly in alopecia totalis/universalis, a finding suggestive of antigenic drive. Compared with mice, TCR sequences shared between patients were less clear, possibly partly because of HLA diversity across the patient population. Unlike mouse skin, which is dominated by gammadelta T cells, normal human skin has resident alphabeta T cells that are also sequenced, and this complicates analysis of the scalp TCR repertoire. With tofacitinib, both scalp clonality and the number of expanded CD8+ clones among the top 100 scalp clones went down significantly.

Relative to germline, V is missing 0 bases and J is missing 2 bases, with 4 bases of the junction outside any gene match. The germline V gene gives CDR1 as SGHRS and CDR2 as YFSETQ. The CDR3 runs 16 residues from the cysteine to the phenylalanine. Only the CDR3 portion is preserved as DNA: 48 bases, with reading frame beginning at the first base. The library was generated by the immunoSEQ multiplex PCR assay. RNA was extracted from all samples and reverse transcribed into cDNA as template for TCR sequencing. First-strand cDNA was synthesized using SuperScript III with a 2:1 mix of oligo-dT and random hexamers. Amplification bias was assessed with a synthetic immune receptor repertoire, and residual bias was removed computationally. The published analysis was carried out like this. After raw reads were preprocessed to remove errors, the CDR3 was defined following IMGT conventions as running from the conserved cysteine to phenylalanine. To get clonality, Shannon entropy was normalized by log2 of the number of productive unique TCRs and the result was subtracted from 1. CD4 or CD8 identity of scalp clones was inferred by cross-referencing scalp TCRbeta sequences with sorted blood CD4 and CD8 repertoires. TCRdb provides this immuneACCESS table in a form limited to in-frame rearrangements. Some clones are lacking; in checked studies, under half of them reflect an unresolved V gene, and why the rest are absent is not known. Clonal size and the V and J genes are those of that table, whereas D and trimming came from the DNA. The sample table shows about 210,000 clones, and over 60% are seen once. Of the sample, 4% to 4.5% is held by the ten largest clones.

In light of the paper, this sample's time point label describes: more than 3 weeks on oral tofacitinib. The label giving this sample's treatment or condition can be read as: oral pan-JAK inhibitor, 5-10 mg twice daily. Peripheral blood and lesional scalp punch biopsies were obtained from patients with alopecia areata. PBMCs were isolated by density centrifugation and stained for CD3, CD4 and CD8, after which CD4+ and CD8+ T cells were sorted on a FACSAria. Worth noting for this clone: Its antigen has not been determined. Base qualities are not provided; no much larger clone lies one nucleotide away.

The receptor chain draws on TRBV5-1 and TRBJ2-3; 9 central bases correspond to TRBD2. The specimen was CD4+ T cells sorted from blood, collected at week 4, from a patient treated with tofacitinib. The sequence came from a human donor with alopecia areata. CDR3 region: CASSLASGGLTDTQYF. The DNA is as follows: TGCGCCAGCAGCTTGGCCAGCGGGGGGCTCACAGATACGCAGTATTTT.